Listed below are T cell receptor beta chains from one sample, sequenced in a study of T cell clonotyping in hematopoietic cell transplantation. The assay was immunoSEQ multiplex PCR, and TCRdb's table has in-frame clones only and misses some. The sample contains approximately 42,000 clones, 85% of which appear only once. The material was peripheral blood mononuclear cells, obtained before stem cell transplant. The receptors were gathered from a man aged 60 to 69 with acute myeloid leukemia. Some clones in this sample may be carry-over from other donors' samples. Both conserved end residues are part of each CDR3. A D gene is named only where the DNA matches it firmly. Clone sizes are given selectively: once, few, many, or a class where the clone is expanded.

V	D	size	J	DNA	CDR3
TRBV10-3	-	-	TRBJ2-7	TGTGCCATCAGTGGACCGCGGCAGTACTTC	CAISGPRQYF
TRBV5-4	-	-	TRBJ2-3	TGTGCCAGCGGGGCCCAGCTTGATACGCAGTATTTT	CASGAQLDTQYF
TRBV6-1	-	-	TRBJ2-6	TGTGCCAGCGGTGAGGGAAGGTGGACTGGGGCCAACGTCCTGACTTTC	CASGEGRWTGANVLTF
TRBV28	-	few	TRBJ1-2	TGTGCCAGCAGTTTACACCGGGCTGTTAACTATGGCTACACCTTC	CASSLHRAVNYGYTF
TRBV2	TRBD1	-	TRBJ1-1	TGTGCCAGCACACCCAGACAGGGAAACACTGAAGCTTTCTTT	CASTPRQGNTEAFF
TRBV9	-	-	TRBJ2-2	TGTGCCAGCAGCGTAGATGGGCAGAACACCGGGGAGCTGTTTTTT	CASSVDGQNTGELFF
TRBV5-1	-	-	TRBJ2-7	TGCGCCAGCAGCTTGGAGGGCGTGGGCGAGCAGTACTTC	CASSLEGVGEQYF
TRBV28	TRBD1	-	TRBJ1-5	TGTGCCAGCAACCCACGGCCAGGGGGTCGCAATCAGCCCCAGCATTTT	CASNPRPGGRNQPQHF
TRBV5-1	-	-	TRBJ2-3	TGCGCCAGCAGCTTGAGGGTAGATACGCAGTATTTT	CASSLRVDTQYF
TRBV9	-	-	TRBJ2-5	TGTGCCAGCAGCGTGGACACCCAAGAGACCCAGTACTTC	CASSVDTQETQYF
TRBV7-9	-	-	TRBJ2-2	TGTGCCAGCTACTTCGTTAACACCGGGGAGCTGTTTTTT	CASYFVNTGELFF
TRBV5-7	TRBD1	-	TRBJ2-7	TGTGCCAGCAGCAACGGAGGACAGGGAGGCACCTACGAGCAGTACTTC	CASSNGGQGGTYEQYF
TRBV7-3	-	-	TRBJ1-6	TGTGCCAGCAGGAAAGACAGCATACATTCACCCCTCCACTTT	CASRKDSIHSPLHF
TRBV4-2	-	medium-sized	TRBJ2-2	TGTGCCAGCAGCTACACCGCGAACACCGGGGAGCTGTTTTTT	CASSYTANTGELFF
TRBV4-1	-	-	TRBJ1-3	TGCGCCAGCAGCCAAGATAACTGGGTCCTGACAGAGCCCAGTGGAAACACCATATATTTT	CASSQDNWVLTEPSGNTIYF
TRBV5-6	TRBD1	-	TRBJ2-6	TGTGCCAGCAGCTCAACAGGGGGCCGTAACCCCTCTGGGGCCAACGTCCTGACTTTC	CASSSTGGRNPSGANVLTF
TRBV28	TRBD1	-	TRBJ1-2	TGTGCCAGCAGAGCGCCGGGACAGGGCGACTATGGCTACACCTTC	CASRAPGQGDYGYTF
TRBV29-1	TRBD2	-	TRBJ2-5	TGCAGCGTAGGGACTAGCCAAGAGACCCAGTACTTC	CSVGTSQETQYF
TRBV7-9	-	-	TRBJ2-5	TGTGCCAGCAGCTTAGCAATTGTGGAGACCCAGTACTTC	CASSLAIVETQYF
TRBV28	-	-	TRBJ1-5	TGTGCCAGCAGTTTCGACCTTAATCAGCCCCAGCATTTT	CASSFDLNQPQHF
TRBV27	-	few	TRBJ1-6	TGTGCCAGCAGTTTGAAGCCGTTTTCCTCACCCCTCCACTTT	CASSLKPFSSPLHF
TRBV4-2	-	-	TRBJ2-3	TGTGCCAGCAGCCACCAGGACGGCCGCACAGATACGCAGTATTTT	CASSHQDGRTDTQYF
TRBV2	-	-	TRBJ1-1	TGTGCCAGCAGGAAAAGCCTTCGAACGGACACTGAAGCTTTCTTT	CASRKSLRTDTEAFF
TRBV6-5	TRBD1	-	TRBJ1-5	TGTGCCAGCAGTTACCTGGGACAGAGAAATCAGCCCCAGCATTTT	CASSYLGQRNQPQHF
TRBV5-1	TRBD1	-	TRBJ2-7	TGCGCCAGCAGCTTTGGACAGGCCAACTACGAGCAGTACTTC	CASSFGQANYEQYF
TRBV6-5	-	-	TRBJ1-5	TGTGCCAGCAGTCCAGGGTGGGATGGCAATCAGCCCCAGCATTTT	CASSPGWDGNQPQHF
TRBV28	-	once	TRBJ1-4	TGTGCCAGCAGTGGAGGGTACAGAACAACTAATGAAAAACTGTTTTTT	CASSGGYRTTNEKLFF
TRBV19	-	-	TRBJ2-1	TGTGCCAGTAGTATCACACAGGGAACCTACAATGAGCAGTTCTTC	CASSITQGTYNEQFF
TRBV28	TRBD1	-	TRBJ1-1	TGTGCCAGCAGTTCCGGGACAGGGGCTGAAGCTTTCTTT	CASSSGTGAEAFF
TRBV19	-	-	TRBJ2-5	TGTGCCAGTAGTATGACAGGGGAGGGCCAAGAGACCCAGTACTTC	CASSMTGEGQETQYF
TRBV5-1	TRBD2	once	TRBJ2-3	TGCGCCAGCAGAACGGGAGGGGCAGATACGCAGTATTTT	CASRTGGADTQYF
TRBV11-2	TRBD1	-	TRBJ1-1	TGTGTCAGCAGCCTCCGGACAGGGAACACTGAAGCTTTCTTT	CVSSLRTGNTEAFF
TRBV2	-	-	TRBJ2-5	TGTGCCAGCCGAAACGCTTCCCGGTGGGGCGAGGAGACCCAGTACTTC	CASRNASRWGEETQYF
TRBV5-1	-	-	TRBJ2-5	TGCGCCAGCAGCCCCGGGGCGCCGGAGACCCAGTACTTC	CASSPGAPETQYF
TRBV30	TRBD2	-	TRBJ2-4	TGTGCCTGCACTGCTAGCGGGGGGTTTAAAAACATTCAGTACTTC	CACTASGGFKNIQYF
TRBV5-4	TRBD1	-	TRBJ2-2	TGTGCCAGCGCTCCCTCAGGACAGGTGGCCACCGGGGAGCTGTTTTTT	CASAPSGQVATGELFF
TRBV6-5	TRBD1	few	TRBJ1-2	TGTGCCAGCAGTTCCCGGGTGGCCGGGACAGGGGATGGCTACACCTTC	CASSSRVAGTGDGYTF
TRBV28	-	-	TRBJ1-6	TGTGCCAGCACCTTCAGGGTCCGGGATGATTCACCCCTCCACTTT	CASTFRVRDDSPLHF
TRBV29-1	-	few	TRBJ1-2	TGCAGCGCCGCGGCGGGGGATAATGGCTACACCTTC	CSAAAGDNGYTF
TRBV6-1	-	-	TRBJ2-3	TGTGCCAGCACCGAAGTGAGGGCCGGCACAGATACGCAGTATTTT	CASTEVRAGTDTQYF
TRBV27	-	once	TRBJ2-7	TGTGCCAGCAGGAAACAGGGTCTTCTTGAGCAGTACTTC	CASRKQGLLEQYF
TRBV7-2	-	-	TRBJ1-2	TGTGCCAGCAGCTTAGGGGTCAGCTACACCTTC	CASSLGVSYTF
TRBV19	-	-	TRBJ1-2	TGTGCCAGTAGGACCGATACGGACAGTAACTATGGCTACACCTTC	CASRTDTDSNYGYTF
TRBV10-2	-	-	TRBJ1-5	TGCGCCAGCAGTGACAGGGCTAGCAATCAGCCCCAGCATTTT	CASSDRASNQPQHF
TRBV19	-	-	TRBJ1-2	TGTGCCAGTAGTATGGGACGGGGCTATGGCTACACCTTC	CASSMGRGYGYTF
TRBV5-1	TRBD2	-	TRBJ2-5	TGCGCCAGCAGCTTGCTGCAAGGTACTAGCGCTCCCCAAGAGACCCAGTACTTC	CASSLLQGTSAPQETQYF
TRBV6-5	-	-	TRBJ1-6	TGTGCCAGCAGTCGTACAGGCTATAATTCACCCCTCCACTTT	CASSRTGYNSPLHF
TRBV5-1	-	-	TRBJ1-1	TGCGCCAGCAGGCCAGGGTATTTGGACACTGAAGCTTTCTTT	CASRPGYLDTEAFF
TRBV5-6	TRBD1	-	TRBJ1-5	TGTGCCAGCAGCACAGGGGCTTATAGCAATCAGCCCCAGCATTTT	CASSTGAYSNQPQHF
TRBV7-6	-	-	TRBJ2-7	TGTGCCAGCAGCTACCCCCGTCAGGGACGAACAGCGGGCGAGCAGTACTTC	CASSYPRQGRTAGEQYF
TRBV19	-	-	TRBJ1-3	TGTGCCAGTAGTCAGGGAAACGGAAACACCATATATTTT	CASSQGNGNTIYF
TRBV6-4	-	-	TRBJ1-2	TGTGCCGGACCGACAGGCGGGAACTATGGCTACACCTTC	CAGPTGGNYGYTF
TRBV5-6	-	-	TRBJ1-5	TGTGCCAGCAGCTTGGCCAGGGGCAATCAGCCCCAGCATTTT	CASSLARGNQPQHF